The clone carrying this T cell receptor beta chain was detected only a few times. Sequence at one end of the junction differs from germline and may be a read error. Through a sample-barcoded 5' primer and a J-beta primer mix, a second PCR was run for roughly 6 to 12 cycles. TCRdb itself ran the 5' RACE reads through MiXCR, one entry per CDR3 protein. The sample shows approximately 730,000 distinct CDR3 sequences, 40% to 45% of them seen only once. Germline-derived CDR1 and CDR2 are SQVTM and ANQGSEA. The CDR3 totals 15 residues. This entry comes from a study of blood T cells in healthy people across ages.

This TCR was recovered from a woman aged 55-70 years in good health. J is TRBJ1-1 and V is TRBV29-1; the D gene is possibly TRBD1 (6 bases). Sequenced: blood. CDR3 in amino acids: CGVDLGALDWSEAFF. For the CDR3, the DNA is TGCGGCGTTGATCTGGGGGCACTTGACTGGTCTGAAGCTTTCTTT.